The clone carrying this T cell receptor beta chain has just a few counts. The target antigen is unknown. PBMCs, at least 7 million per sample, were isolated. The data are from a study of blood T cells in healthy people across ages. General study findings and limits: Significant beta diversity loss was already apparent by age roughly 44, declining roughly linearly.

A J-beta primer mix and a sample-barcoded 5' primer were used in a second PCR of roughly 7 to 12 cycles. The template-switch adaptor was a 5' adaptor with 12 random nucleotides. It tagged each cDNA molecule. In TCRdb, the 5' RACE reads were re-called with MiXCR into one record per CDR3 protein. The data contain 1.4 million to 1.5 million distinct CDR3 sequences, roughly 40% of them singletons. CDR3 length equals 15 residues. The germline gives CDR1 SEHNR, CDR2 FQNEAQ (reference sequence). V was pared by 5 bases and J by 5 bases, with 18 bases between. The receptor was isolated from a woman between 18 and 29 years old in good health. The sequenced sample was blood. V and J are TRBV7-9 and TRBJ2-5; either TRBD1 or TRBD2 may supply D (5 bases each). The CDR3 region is CASSPYGTVLETQYF. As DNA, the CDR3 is TGTGCCAGCAGCCCCTACGGGACGGTGTTGGAGACCCAGTACTTC.